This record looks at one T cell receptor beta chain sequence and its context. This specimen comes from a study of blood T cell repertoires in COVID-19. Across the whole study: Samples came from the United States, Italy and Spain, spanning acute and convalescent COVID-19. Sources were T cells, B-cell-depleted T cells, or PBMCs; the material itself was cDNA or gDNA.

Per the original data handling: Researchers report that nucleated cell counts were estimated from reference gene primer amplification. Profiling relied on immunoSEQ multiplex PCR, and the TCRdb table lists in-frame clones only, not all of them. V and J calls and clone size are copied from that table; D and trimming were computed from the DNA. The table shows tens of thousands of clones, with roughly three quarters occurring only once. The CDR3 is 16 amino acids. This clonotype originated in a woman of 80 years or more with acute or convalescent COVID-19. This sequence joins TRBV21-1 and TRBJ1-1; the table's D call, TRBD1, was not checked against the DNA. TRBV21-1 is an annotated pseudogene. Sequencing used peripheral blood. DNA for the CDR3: TGTGCCAGCAGCAAAAAAAGCGACAGGCTGAACACTGAAGCTTTCTTT. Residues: CASSKKSDRLNTEAFF.